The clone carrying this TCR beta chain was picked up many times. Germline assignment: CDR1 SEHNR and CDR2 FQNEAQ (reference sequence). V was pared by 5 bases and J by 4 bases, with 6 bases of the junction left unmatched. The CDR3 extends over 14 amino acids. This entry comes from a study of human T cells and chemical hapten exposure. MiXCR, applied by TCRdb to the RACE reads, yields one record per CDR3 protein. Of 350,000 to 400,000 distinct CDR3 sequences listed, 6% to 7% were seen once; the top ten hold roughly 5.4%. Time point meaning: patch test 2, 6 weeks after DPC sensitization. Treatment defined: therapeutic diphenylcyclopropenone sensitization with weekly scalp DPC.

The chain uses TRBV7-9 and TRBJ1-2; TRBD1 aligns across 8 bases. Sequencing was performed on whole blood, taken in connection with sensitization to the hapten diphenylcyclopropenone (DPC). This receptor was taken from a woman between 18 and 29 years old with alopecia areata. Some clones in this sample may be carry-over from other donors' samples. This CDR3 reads CASSLGQESYGYTF. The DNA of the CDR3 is TGTGCCAGCAGCCTGGGACAGGAATCCTATGGCTACACCTTC.